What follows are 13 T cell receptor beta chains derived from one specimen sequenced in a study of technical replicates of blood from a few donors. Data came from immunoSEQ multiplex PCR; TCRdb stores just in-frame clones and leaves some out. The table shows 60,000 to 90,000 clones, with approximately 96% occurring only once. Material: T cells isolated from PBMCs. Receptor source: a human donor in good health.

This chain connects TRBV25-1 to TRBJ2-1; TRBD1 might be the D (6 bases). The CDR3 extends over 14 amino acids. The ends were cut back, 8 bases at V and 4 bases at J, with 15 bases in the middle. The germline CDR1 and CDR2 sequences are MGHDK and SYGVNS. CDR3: CASEQGYPYNEQFF. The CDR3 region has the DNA TGTGCCAGCGAACAGGGTTACCCTTACAATGAGCAGTTCTTC.

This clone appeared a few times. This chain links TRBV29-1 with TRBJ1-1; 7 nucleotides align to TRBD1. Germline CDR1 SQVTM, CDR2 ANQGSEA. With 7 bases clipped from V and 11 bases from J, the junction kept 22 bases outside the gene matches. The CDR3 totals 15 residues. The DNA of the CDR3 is TGCAGCGCTAATCGACTTAACAGGGGAATCCTCGAGGCTTTCTTT. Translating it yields CSANRLNRGILEAFF.

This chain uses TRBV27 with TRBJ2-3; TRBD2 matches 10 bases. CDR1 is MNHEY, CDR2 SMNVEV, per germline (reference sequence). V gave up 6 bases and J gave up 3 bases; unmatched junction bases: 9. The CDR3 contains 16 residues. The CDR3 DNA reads TGTGCCAGCAGCCCTAGCGGGGGAACCGGGACAGATACGCAGTATTTT. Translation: CASSPSGGTGTDTQYF.

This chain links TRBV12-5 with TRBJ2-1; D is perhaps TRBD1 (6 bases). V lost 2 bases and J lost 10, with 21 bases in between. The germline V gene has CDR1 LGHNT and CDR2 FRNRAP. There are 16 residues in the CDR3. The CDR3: CASGLYRVSFWGEQFF. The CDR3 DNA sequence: TGTGCTAGTGGTTTGTACAGGGTCAGCTTTTGGGGGGAGCAGTTCTTC.

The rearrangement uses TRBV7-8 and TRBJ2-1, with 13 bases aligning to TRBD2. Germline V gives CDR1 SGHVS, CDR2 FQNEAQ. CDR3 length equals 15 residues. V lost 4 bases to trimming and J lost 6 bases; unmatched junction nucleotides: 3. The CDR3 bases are TGTGCCAGCAGCTCACTAGCGGGGGGGCCCAATGAGCAGTTCTTC. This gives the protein CASSSLAGGPNEQFF.

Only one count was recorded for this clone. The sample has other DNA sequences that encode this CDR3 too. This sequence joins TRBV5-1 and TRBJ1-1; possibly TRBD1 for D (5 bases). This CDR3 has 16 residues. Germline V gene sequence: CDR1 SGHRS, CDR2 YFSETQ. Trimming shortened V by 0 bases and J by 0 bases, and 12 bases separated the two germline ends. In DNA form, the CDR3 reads TGCGCCAGCAGCTTGGGGTTCAGGGCTATGAACACTGAAGCTTTCTTT. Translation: CASSLGFRAMNTEAFF.

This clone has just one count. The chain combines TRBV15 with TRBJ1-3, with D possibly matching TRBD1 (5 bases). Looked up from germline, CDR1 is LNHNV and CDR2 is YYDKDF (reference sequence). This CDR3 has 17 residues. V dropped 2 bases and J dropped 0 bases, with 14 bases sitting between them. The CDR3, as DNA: TGTGCCACCAGCAGAATACAGACAGTACGCTCTGGAAACACCATATATTTT. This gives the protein CATSRIQTVRSGNTIYF.

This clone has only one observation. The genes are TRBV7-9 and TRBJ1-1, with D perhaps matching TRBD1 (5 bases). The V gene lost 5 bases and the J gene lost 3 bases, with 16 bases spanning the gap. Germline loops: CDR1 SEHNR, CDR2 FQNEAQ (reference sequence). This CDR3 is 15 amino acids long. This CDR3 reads CASSPSQGRDTEAFF. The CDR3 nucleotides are TGTGCCAGCAGCCCTTCTCAGGGAAGGGACACTGAAGCTTTCTTT.

Here the CDR3 reads CASSVSLTSAETQYF. CDR3 coding DNA: TGTGCCAGCAGCGTATCACTGACTAGCGCGGAGACCCAGTACTTC. The J gene is TRBJ2-5, the V gene TRBV9; 8 nucleotides align to TRBD2. The CDR3 totals 15 residues. Unmatched junction bases numbered 7, after V lost 1 base and J lost 5 bases. Germline V gives CDR1 SGDLS, CDR2 YYNGEE.

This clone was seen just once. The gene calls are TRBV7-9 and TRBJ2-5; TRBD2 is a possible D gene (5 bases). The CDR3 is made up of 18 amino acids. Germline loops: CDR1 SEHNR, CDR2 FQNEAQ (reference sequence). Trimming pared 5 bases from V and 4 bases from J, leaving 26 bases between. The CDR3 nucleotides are TGTGCCAGCAGCCCGAGAGGGAACTATCCCGGAGTAGGAGAGACCCAGTACTTC. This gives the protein CASSPRGNYPGVGETQYF.

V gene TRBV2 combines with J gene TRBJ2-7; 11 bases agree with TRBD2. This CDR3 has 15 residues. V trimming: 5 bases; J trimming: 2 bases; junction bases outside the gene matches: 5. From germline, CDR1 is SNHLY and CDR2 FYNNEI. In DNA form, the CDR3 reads TGTGCCAGCAGTCCGACTAGCGGGACGACCTACGAGCAGTACTTC. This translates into CASSPTSGTTYEQYF.

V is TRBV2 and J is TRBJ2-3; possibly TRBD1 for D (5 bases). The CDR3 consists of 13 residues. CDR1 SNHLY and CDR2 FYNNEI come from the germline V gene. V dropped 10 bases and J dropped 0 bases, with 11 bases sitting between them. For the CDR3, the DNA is TGTGCCAACGTCAGGGCTAGCACAGATACGCAGTATTTT. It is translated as CANVRASTDTQYF.

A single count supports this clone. Here the CDR3 reads CASSLSASGGVNEQYF. DNA of the CDR3: TGTGCCAGCAGCTTATCGGCTAGCGGGGGGGTAAACGAGCAGTACTTC. The chain recombines TRBV11-3 with TRBJ2-7; 12 positions agree with TRBD2. The CDR3 runs to 16 residues. The germline gives CDR1 SGHNT, CDR2 YENEEA. The V gene end was trimmed by 2 bases and the J gene end by 5 bases; junction bases not matched to a gene: 7.